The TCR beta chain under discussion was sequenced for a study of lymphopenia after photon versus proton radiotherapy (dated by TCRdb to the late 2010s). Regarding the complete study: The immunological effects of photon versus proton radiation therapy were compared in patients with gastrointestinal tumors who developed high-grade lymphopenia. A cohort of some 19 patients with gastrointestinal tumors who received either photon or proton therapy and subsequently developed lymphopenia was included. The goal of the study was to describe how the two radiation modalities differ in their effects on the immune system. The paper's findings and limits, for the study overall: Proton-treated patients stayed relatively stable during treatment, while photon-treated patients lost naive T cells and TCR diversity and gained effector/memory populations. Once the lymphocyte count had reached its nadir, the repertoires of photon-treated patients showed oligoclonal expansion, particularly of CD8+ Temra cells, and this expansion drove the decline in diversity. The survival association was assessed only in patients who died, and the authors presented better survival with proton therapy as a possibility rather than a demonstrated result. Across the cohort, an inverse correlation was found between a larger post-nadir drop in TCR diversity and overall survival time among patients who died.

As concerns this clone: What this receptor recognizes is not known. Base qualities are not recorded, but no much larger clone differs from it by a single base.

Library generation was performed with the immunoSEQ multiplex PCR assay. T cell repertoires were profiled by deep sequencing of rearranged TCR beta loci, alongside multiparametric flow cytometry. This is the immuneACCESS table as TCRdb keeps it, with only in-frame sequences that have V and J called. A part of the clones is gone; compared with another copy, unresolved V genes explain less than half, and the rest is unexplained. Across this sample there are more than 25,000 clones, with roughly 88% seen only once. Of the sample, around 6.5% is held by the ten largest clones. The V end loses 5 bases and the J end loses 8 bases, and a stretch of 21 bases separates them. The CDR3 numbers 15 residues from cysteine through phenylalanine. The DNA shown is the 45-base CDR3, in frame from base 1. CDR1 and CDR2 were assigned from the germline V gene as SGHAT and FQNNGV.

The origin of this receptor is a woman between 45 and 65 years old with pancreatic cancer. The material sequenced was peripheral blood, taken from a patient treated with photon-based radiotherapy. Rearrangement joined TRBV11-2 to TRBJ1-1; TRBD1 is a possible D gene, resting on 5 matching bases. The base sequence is TGTGCCAGCAGCCACCGACAGTCATCCAAGGGAGAAGCTTTCTTT. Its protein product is CASSHRQSSKGEAFF. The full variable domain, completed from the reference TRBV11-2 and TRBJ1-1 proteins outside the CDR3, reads EAGVAQSPRYKIIEKRQSVAFWCNPISGHATLYWYQQILGQGPKLLIQFQNNGVVDDSQLPKDRFSAERLKGVDSTLKIQPAKLEDSAVYLCASSHRQSSKGEAFFGQGTRLTVV.